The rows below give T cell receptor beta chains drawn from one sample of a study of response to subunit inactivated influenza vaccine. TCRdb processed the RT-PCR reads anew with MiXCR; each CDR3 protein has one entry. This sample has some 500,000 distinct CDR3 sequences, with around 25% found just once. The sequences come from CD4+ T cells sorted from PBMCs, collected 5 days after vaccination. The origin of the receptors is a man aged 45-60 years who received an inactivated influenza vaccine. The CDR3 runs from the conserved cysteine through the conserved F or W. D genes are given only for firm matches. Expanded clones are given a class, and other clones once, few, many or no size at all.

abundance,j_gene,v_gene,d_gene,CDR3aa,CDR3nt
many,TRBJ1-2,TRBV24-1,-,CATSTGRHGYTF,TGTGCCACCAGTACAGGGCGGCATGGCTACACCTTC
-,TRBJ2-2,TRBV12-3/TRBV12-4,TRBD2,CASISSGGGNTGELFF,TGTGCCAGCATTTCTAGCGGGGGAGGTAACACCGGGGAGCTGTTTTTT
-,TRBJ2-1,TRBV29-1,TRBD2,CSVYGLAGAGNEQFF,TGCAGCGTCTACGGACTAGCGGGAGCGGGAAATGAGCAGTTCTTC
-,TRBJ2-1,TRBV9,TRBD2,CASGGGLAAYNEQFF,TGTGCCAGCGGGGGGGGACTAGCGGCCTACAATGAGCAGTTCTTC
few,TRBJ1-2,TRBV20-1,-,CSARLLGARSNYGYTF,TGCAGTGCTAGACTTCTAGGCGCACGCTCTAACTATGGCTACACCTTC
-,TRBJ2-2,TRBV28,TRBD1,CASSLWGQANTGELFF,TGTGCCAGCAGTTTATGGGGACAGGCTAACACCGGGGAGCTGTTTTTT
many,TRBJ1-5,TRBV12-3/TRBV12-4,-,CASKKADNQPQHF,TGTGCCAGCAAAAAAGCAGACAATCAGCCCCAGCATTTT
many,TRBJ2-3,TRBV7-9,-,CASSSRIDLGTDTQYF,TGTGCCAGCAGCTCCCGGATCGATCTGGGCACAGATACGCAGTATTTT
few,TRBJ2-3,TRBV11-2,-,CASSRFGGISTDTQYF,TGTGCCAGCAGCCGTTTTGGCGGGATTAGCACAGATACGCAGTATTTT
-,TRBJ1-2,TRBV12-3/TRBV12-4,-,CASSLDSFGYTF,TGTGCCAGCAGCCTGGACAGTTTTGGCTACACCTTC
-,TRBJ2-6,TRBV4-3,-,CASSRGPGNVLTF,TGCGCCAGCAGCCGAGGACCCGGCAACGTCCTGACTTTC
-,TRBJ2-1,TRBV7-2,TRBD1,CASSLPHRGRYNEQFF,TGTGCCAGCAGCTTACCCCACAGGGGGCGGTACAATGAGCAGTTCTTC
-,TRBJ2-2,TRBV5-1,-,CASTNAGQLFF,TGCGCCAGCACCAATGCGGGGCAGCTGTTTTTT
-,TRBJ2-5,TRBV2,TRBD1,CASSEGQFQETQYF,TGTGCCAGCAGTGAGGGACAGTTCCAAGAGACCCAGTACTTC
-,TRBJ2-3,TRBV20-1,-,CSARAESPDTQYF,TGCAGTGCTAGAGCCGAGAGCCCAGATACGCAGTATTTT
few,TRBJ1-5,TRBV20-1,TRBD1,CSARGDRATLSNQPQHF,TGCAGTGCTAGGGGGGACAGGGCGACCCTAAGCAATCAGCCCCAGCATTTT
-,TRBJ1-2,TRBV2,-,CASNEGGGGGGYTF,TGTGCCAGCAACGAGGGTGGCGGTGGGGGTGGCTACACCTTC
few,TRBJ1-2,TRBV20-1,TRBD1,CSAGPGQIFDGYTF,TGCAGTGCTGGCCCGGGACAGATTTTTGATGGCTACACCTTC
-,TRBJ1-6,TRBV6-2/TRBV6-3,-,CASRQGVENSPLHF,TGTGCCAGCCGGCAGGGAGTGGAAAATTCACCCCTCCACTTT
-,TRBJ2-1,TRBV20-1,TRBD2,CSARPGTSGYNEQFF,TGCAGTGCGCGACCCGGGACTAGCGGCTACAATGAGCAGTTCTTC
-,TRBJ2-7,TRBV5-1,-,CASSLAGIDEQYF,TGCGCCAGCAGCCTTGCAGGGATCGACGAGCAGTACTTC
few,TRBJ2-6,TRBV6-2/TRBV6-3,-,CASSYGKGGGANVLTF,TGTGCCAGCAGCTACGGGAAGGGCGGAGGGGCCAACGTCCTGACTTTC
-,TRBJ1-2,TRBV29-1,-,CSVANSQGNHYGYTF,TGCAGCGTTGCTAACAGCCAGGGAAATCACTATGGCTACACCTTC
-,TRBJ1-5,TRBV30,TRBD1,CAWSVFGQGSNQPQHF,TGTGCCTGGAGTGTATTTGGACAGGGTAGCAATCAGCCCCAGCATTTT
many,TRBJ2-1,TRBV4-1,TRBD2,CASSPGLAKQFF,TGCGCCAGCAGCCCAGGACTAGCCAAGCAGTTCTTC
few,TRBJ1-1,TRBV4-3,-,CASSQDRSFPEAFF,TGCGCCAGCAGCCAAGATAGGAGTTTTCCTGAAGCTTTCTTT
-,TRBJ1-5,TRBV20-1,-,CSAGYLLSQHF,TGCAGTGCTGGCTATCTACTGTCCCAGCATTTT
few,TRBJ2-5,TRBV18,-,CASSPGIRGQETQYF,TGTGCCAGCTCACCAGGGATCAGGGGCCAAGAGACCCAGTACTTC
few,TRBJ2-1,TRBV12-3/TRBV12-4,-,CASTIRGGLPVGEQFF,TGTGCCAGCACCATTAGGGGGGGACTACCAGTGGGTGAGCAGTTCTTC
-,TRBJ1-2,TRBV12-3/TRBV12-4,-,CASSFSNYGYTF,TGTGCCAGCAGTTTCTCTAATTATGGCTACACCTTC
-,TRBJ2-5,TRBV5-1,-,CASRLGSQETQYF,TGCGCCAGCAGACTAGGGTCCCAAGAGACCCAGTACTTC
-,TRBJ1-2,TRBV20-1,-,CSAEETGFGWGYTF,TGCAGTGCTGAAGAAACAGGTTTCGGGTGGGGCTACACCTTC
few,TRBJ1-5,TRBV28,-,CASSFRGAWGQPQHF,TGTGCCAGCAGTTTTAGAGGGGCTTGGGGTCAGCCCCAGCATTTT
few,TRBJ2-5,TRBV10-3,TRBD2,CAISESASGERETQYF,TGTGCCATCAGTGAGTCGGCTAGCGGGGAACGAGAGACCCAGTACTTC
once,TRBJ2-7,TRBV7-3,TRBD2,CASSTYNGAGLVKQYF,TGTGCCAGCAGTACTTACAATGGAGCGGGGCTGGTCAAGCAGTACTTC
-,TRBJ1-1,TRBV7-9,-,CASSLGGLEAFF,TGTGCCAGCAGCTTAGGCGGCCTTGAAGCTTTCTTT
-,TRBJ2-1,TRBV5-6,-,CASSPPDRNEQFF,TGTGCCAGCAGCCCCCCGGACCGGAATGAGCAGTTCTTC
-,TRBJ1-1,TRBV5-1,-,CASSLTGGIAEAFF,TGCGCCAGCAGCTTGACCGGGGGCATCGCTGAAGCTTTCTTT
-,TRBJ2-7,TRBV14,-,CASSPFRSGDIIYEQYF,TGTGCCAGCAGCCCTTTCCGTTCTGGGGATATTATCTACGAGCAGTACTTC
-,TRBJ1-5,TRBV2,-,CASGGYQPQHF,TGTGCCAGCGGGGGATATCAGCCCCAGCATTTT
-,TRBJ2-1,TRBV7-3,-,CASSLFPQDEQFF,TGTGCCAGCAGCTTATTCCCCCAGGATGAGCAGTTCTTC
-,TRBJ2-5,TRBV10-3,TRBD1,CAISERRDRGDGETQYF,TGTGCCATCAGTGAGAGGCGGGACAGGGGGGATGGAGAGACCCAGTACTTC
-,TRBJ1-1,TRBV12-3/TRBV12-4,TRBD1,CASSVHGTGGTEAFF,TGTGCCAGCAGTGTCCACGGGACAGGGGGCACTGAAGCTTTCTTT
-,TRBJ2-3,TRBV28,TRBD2,CASSLRILAGGGGADTQYF,TGTGCCAGCAGTTTACGAATACTAGCGGGAGGAGGGGGCGCAGATACGCAGTATTTT
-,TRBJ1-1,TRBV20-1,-,CRPGELNTEAFF,TGCAGGCCAGGGGAACTGAACACTGAAGCTTTCTTT
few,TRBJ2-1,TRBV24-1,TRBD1,CATSEPGQGADEQFF,TGTGCCACCAGTGAGCCGGGACAGGGGGCCGATGAGCAGTTCTTC
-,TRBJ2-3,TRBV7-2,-,CASSLAGSNTQYF,TGTGCCAGCAGCTTAGCGGGGAGTAATACGCAGTATTTT